Below, 27 T cell receptor beta chains from the same sample are listed, as sequenced in a study of human T cells and chemical hapten exposure. Time point of the sample: patch test 3, about 24 weeks after DPC sensitization. Sample treatment: therapeutic diphenylcyclopropenone sensitization with weekly scalp DPC. TCRdb ran MiXCR on the RACE reads and lists one entry per CDR3 protein. The data contain 90,000 to 140,000 distinct CDR3 sequences, 30% to 35% of them singletons. This specimen was whole blood, taken in connection with sensitization to the hapten diphenylcyclopropenone (DPC). These receptors all stem from a man in his forties or fifties with alopecia areata. Some clones in this sample may be carry-over from other donors' samples.

V is TRBV12-3 or TRBV12-4 and J is TRBJ2-2; a possible D gene is TRBD2 (6 bases). The CDR3 totals 16 residues. V lost 7 bases to trimming and J lost 4 bases, with 19 bases between them. The CDR3 reads CASTSNGGLGTGELFF. For the CDR3, the DNA is TGTGCCAGCACCTCTAATGGGGGACTGGGCACCGGGGAGCTGTTTTTT.

The chain employs TRBV7-2 and TRBJ1-3, with a weak D call TRBD1 (6 bases). Between the trimmed V and J ends, which lost 5 bases and 1 base, there was a span of 15 bases. CDR3 length: 16 residues. Germline V CDR1 and CDR2: SGHTA, FQGNSA. In DNA, the CDR3 is TGTGCCAGCAGCCTGGTGGGGGCGGCTTCTGGAAACACCATATATTTT. It codes for CASSLVGAASGNTIYF.

The rearrangement links TRBV19 to TRBJ2-6; D unresolved. Germline-derived CDR1 and CDR2 are LNHDA and SQIVND (reference sequence). V lost 4 bases to trimming and J lost 0 bases, with 13 bases between them. The CDR3 spans 17 residues. In nucleotides, the CDR3 is TGTGCCAGTAGTAAATTAACGGGTGGCTCTGGGGCCAACGTCCTGACTTTC. Protein product: CASSKLTGGSGANVLTF.

The sample holds a few counts of this clonotype. The CDR3 protein is CASGYSTDTQYF. CDR3 nucleotide sequence: TGTGCCAGCGGCTACTCCACAGATACGCAGTATTTT. V is TRBV2 and J is TRBJ2-3; D not certain. Trimming left V 8 bases short and J 2 bases short, with 8 bases between. CDR3 length equals 12 residues. CDR1 SNHLY and CDR2 FYNNEI come from the germline V gene.

The chain joins TRBV7-8 to TRBJ2-5, with 9 nucleotides matching TRBD1. The CDR3 has 17 amino acids. The V and J ends lost 3 bases and 9 bases, in that order; junction bases with no gene match: 17. Germline CDR1 reads SGHVS; CDR2 reads FQNEAQ. In nucleotides, the CDR3 is TGTGCCAGCAGCTTCCGGGACAGGGCCCCCGCCGGGTGGGCCCAGTACTTC. Encoded protein: CASSFRDRAPAGWAQYF.

Judged by abundance, this clonotype is medium-sized. V is TRBV29-1 and J is TRBJ1-1; D might be TRBD1 (5 bases). CDR3 length: 13 amino acids. The V gene's germline CDR1 is SQVTM and CDR2 ANQGSEA. Trimming pared 4 bases from V and 6 bases from J, leaving 15 bases between. The CDR3, as DNA: TGCAGCGTTGCGGGCAGGGTGCATGCTGAAGCTTTCTTT. It specifies CSVAGRVHAEAFF. The entire variable domain, with the rest obtained from reference TRBV29-1 and TRBJ1-1, is as follows: SAVISQKPSRDICQRGTSLTIQCQVDSQVTMMFWYRQQPGQSLTLIATANQGSEATYESGFVIDKFPISRPNLTFSTLTVSNMSPEDSSIYLCSVAGRVHAEAFFGQGTRLTVV.

The chain employs TRBV27 and TRBJ2-7; 10 bases match TRBD1. The CDR3 is made up of 17 amino acids. V dropped 7 bases and J dropped 5; count of bases not matched to a gene: 17. Germline assignment: CDR1 MNHEY and CDR2 SMNVEV (reference sequence). The CDR3: CASNPLTGTGVLDEQYF. CDR3 DNA: TGTGCCAGCAATCCACTCACCGGGACAGGGGTTCTGGACGAGCAGTACTTC.

V and J are TRBV29-1 and TRBJ1-2, with 7 bases that match TRBD1. V dropped 0 bases and J dropped 8; count of bases not matched to a gene: 9. Germline assignment: CDR1 SQVTM and CDR2 ANQGSEA. CDR3 length: 14 amino acids. This CDR3 is CSVEDSGTVFGYTF. The CDR3, as DNA: TGCAGCGTTGAAGACTCCGGGACAGTATTCGGCTACACCTTC.

DNA of the CDR3: TGTGCCAGCAGCGGACAGGGGGCCAGCACAGATACGCAGTATTTT. Amino acids: CASSGQGASTDTQYF. V is TRBV6-4 and J is TRBJ2-3; 11 bases are shared with TRBD1. Germline V lookup: CDR1 MRHNA, CDR2 SNTAGT. The V segment lost 6 bases and the J segment 0 bases; nucleotides outside the gene matches: 2. This CDR3 is 15 amino acids long.

This chain uses TRBV12-3 or TRBV12-4 with TRBJ1-2, with TRBD1 matching over 7 bases. This CDR3 contains 13 residues. V lost 5 bases and J lost 2; bases outside the gene matches: 2. DNA of the CDR3: TGTGCCAGCAGTCGACAGGGAAACTATGGCTACACCTTC. This translates into CASSRQGNYGYTF.

This clonotype was seen a handful of times. The gene calls are TRBV20-1 and TRBJ1-2; 9 bases fit TRBD1. Germline V lookup: CDR1 DFQATT, CDR2 SNEGSKA (reference sequence). The CDR3 has 14 amino acids. J lost 5 bases, V lost 6 bases, and 10 bases had no gene match. The CDR3 sequence: CSAPLGQGFYGYTF. In DNA, the CDR3 is TGCAGTGCCCCACTCGGACAGGGGTTTTATGGCTACACCTTC.

V gene TRBV29-1 combines with J gene TRBJ1-2; weak D call: TRBD1 (6 bases). Trimming removed 6 bases at V and 4 bases at J, with 9 bases between. The length of the CDR3 is 11 residues. Per the germline V gene, CDR1 is SQVTM and CDR2 is ANQGSEA. CDR3 in amino acids: CSVRGGYGYTF. CDR3 nucleotide sequence: TGCAGCGTCAGGGGCGGCTATGGCTACACCTTC.

The chain combines TRBV15 with TRBJ2-7, with D unresolved. Germline V gene sequence: CDR1 LNHNV, CDR2 YYDKDF (reference sequence). Between the trimmed V and J ends, which lost 2 bases and 1 base, there was a span of 6 bases. The CDR3 covers 13 residues. Here the CDR3 DNA reads TGTGCCACCAGCAGATGGGGATCCTACGAGCAGTACGTC. Translating gives CATSRWGSYEQYV.

The CDR3 protein is CASKELGPTEAFF. CDR3 sequence (DNA): TGTGCCAGCAAGGAGTTGGGGCCAACCGAAGCTTTCTTT. The chain employs TRBV4-2 and TRBJ1-1, with a possible D match to TRBD1 (5 bases). The germline V and J ends were trimmed by 7 bases and 8 bases, with 17 bases remaining between them. The V gene's germline CDR1 is LGHNA and CDR2 YNFKEQ. The CDR3 has 13 amino acids.

The chain joins TRBV5-4 to TRBJ2-3; TRBD1 might be the D (6 bases). Germline assignment: CDR1 SGHNT and CDR2 YYREEE (reference sequence). CDR3 length equals 14 residues. V lost 6 bases, J lost 5 bases, and 16 bases lay in between. In DNA, the CDR3 is TGTGCCAGCAACGCGCTGGGGGCGCAAGATACGCAGTATTTT. This sequence encodes CASNALGAQDTQYF.

The chain recombines TRBV30 with TRBJ1-2, with a weak D call TRBD1 (5 bases). From germline, CDR1 is GTSNPN and CDR2 SVGIG (reference sequence). V was pared by 5 bases and J by 4 bases, with 11 bases between. The length of the CDR3 is 12 residues. CDR3 sequence (DNA): TGTGCCTGGGCCCCAGGGATCTATGGCTACACCTTC. The encoded protein is CAWAPGIYGYTF.

The rearrangement uses TRBV28 and TRBJ1-4; possibly TRBD1 for D (6 bases). Germline CDR1 is MDHEN and CDR2 is SYDVKM. CDR3 length equals 14 residues. V lost 7 bases and J lost 2, with 11 bases in between. The CDR3 sequence: CASTSGQTNEKLFF. DNA of the CDR3: TGTGCCAGCACCAGCGGACAGACTAATGAAAAACTGTTTTTT.

CDR3 in amino acids: CATRHSGGPYEQYV. The DNA of the CDR3 is TGTGCCACGAGGCATAGCGGGGGCCCGTACGAGCAGTACGTC. The chain combines TRBV6-2 or TRBV6-3 with TRBJ2-7; 9 nucleotides align to TRBD2. The CDR3 sequence is 14 residues long. Germline V CDR1 and CDR2: MNHEY, SVGEGT. J lost 4 bases, V lost 10 bases, and 11 bases had no gene match.

This chain links TRBV20-1 with TRBJ2-5; D remains ambiguous. V lost 1 base and J lost 5, with 8 bases in between. The CDR3 has 12 amino acids. The germline V gene has CDR1 DFQATT and CDR2 SNEGSKA (reference sequence). The DNA for the CDR3 is TGCAGTGCTAGAGTTCTGGGGGAGACCCAGTACTTC. Its translation: CSARVLGETQYF.

The chain combines TRBV6-1 with TRBJ2-1; 7 nucleotides agree with TRBD1. V shed 10 bases, J shed 4 bases, and the junction held 22 bases outside the gene matches. The germline gives CDR1 MNHNS, CDR2 SASEGT. There are 18 residues in the CDR3. CDR3 residues: CATTGKGVRDSYYNEQFF. The CDR3 DNA sequence: TGTGCCACGACAGGGAAAGGCGTACGGGATAGTTATTACAATGAGCAGTTCTTC.

The table lists this clonotype with a few counts. The V call is TRBV28, the J call TRBJ2-7; 7 positions agree with TRBD2. This CDR3 is built from 12 residues. Germline CDR1 is MDHEN and CDR2 is SYDVKM. Written as DNA, the CDR3 is TGTTCCGGGGGAGGGAATAGGTACGAGCAGTACTTC. Its protein product is CSGGGNRYEQYF. Supplemented by reference TRBV28 and TRBJ2-7, the full variable domain reads DVKVTQSSRYLVKRTGEKVFLECVQDMDHENMFWYRQDPGLGLRLIYFSYDVKMKEKGDIPEGYSVSREKKERFSLILESASTNQTSMYLCSGGGNRYEQYFGPGTRLTVT.

The chain uses TRBV5-1 and TRBJ2-3; D not certain. The CDR3 spans 13 residues. From germline, CDR1 is SGHRS and CDR2 YFSETQ. V was clipped by 5 bases and J by 4 bases, with 11 bases between them. CDR3 protein: CASSMIGADTQYF. Written as DNA, the CDR3 is TGCGCCAGCAGTATGATAGGCGCAGATACGCAGTATTTT.

The chain employs TRBV12-3 or TRBV12-4 and TRBJ1-5; D unresolved. The length of the CDR3 is 12 residues. With 7 bases removed from V and 3 bases from J, the gap between germline ends came to 7 bases. CDR3 in amino acids: CASNPYNQPQHF. The CDR3 DNA is TGTGCCAGCAATCCCTACAATCAGCCCCAGCATTTT.

This clonotype has only a few counts. The chain uses TRBV20-1 and TRBJ2-1; 15 nucleotides align to TRBD2. CDR3 length: 16 residues. In germline, CDR1 is DFQATT, CDR2 SNEGSKA (reference sequence). The J segment lost 7 bases and the V segment lost 0 bases, leaving 4 bases of the junction unmatched. Here the CDR3 reads CSARDSGLAGGNEQFF. Here the CDR3 DNA reads TGCAGTGCTAGAGATTCGGGACTAGCGGGAGGTAATGAGCAGTTCTTC.

This clonotype was picked up a small number of times. The V and J genes are TRBV28 and TRBJ2-3; D remains ambiguous. V lost 3 bases, J lost 4 bases, and 14 bases lay in between. The CDR3 extends over 15 amino acids. The germline V gene has CDR1 MDHEN and CDR2 SYDVKM. As DNA, the CDR3 is TGTGCCAGCAGTTTCGTTAGTAATGCTGCAGATACGCAGTATTTT. Its protein is CASSFVSNAADTQYF.

The chain has TRBV7-2 and TRBJ2-6; TRBD1 agrees at 12 bases. The CDR3 sequence is 17 residues long. V gave up 5 bases and J gave up 1 base; unmatched junction bases: 3. CDR1 and CDR2 from the germline V gene are SGHTA and FQGNSA. CDR3 loop: CASSPGQGASGANVLTF. The CDR3 DNA is TGTGCCAGCAGCCCGGGACAGGGGGCTTCTGGGGCCAACGTCCTGACTTTC.

This clonotype was detected only once. The rearrangement joins TRBV4-3 to TRBJ2-1; TRBD1 agrees at 8 bases. CDR3 size: 16 residues. CDR1 LGHNA and CDR2 YSLEER come from the germline V gene. V lost 3 bases and J lost 2; bases outside the gene matches: 6. CDR3 region: CASSHYGQGPYNEQFF. The CDR3 DNA is TGCGCCAGCAGCCATTACGGACAGGGCCCCTACAATGAGCAGTTCTTC.